The 11 T cell receptor beta chains given below trace back to one sample, sequenced in a study of tumor-infiltrating lymphocytes in primary liver carcinoma. TCR beta cDNA came from approximately 540 ng total RNA, primed with a constant-region primer. Three-round nested multiplex PCR performed with slightly modified ARM-PCR produced the TCR beta libraries. TRBV1-TRBV30 forward primers and a C-beta reverse primer were used in the first two PCR rounds, which each ran for approximately 10 cycles. TCRdb used MiXCR to reprocess the multiplex PCR reads, holding one entry per CDR3 protein. The table lists roughly 180,000 distinct CDR3 sequences, roughly 60% of them singletons, with approximately 70% in the top ten. The authors took blood RNA from unsorted whole blood and also extracted germline DNA. Sample: peripheral blood. Every receptor here comes from a man aged 40-49 years with primary liver carcinoma and hepatitis B virus infection.

About this clonotype itself: A much larger clone lies a single base off, so this may be a read error. The V gene is TRBV11-1, the J gene TRBJ2-3; a possible D gene is TRBD1 (6 bases). The CDR3 totals 15 residues. Germline V gene lookup returns CDR1 SGHAT and CDR2 FQDESV (reference sequence). CDR3 DNA sequence: TGTGCCAGCAGCTTAGACAGGGTGTTCGCAGATGCGCAGTATTTT. Its translation is CASSLDRVFADAQYF.

The rearrangement links TRBV6-1 to TRBJ2-5; D gene uncertain. The germline V gene has CDR1 MNHNS and CDR2 SASEGT. V was trimmed by 8 bases and J by 3 bases, leaving 19 bases between them. The CDR3 runs 15 residues. CDR3 sequence (DNA): TGTGCCAGCTTGCCCACCCTCGGTCAGGAAGAGACCCAGTACTTC. This gives the protein CASLPTLGQEETQYF.

This clonotype was observed a handful of times. For the CDR3, the DNA is TGTGCCAGCAGCCAAGATACTCGAAGCGGCGGGAGGATCAGGAATGAGCAGTTCTTC. Its translation is CASSQDTRSGGRIRNEQFF. The chain has TRBV14 and TRBJ2-1, with 8 nucleotides matching TRBD2. After removal of 0 bases from V and 7 bases from J, the junction contained 17 bases not matched to a gene. Germline assignment: CDR1 SGHDN and CDR2 FVKESK. This CDR3 has 19 amino acids. Looking up the rest from reference TRBV14 and TRBJ2-1 gives the full variable domain: EAGVTQFPSHSVIEKGQTVTLRCDPISGHDNLYWYRRVMGKEIKFLLHFVKESKQDESGMPNNRFLAERTGGTYSTLKVQPAELEDSGVYFCASSQDTRSGGRIRNEQFFGPGTRLTVL.

Only a few counts were recorded for this clonotype. The rearrangement joins TRBV29-1 to TRBJ2-5, with D possibly TRBD1 on 5 matching bases. The CDR3 sequence is 13 residues long. Per germline, CDR1 SQVTM and CDR2 ANQGSEA. Trimming took 5 bases from V and 2 from J, leaving 12 bases between them. CDR3 in DNA: TGCAGCGTTACGATACAGGAACAAGAGACCCAGTACTTC. It yields the protein CSVTIQEQETQYF.

This clonotype was seen ten or more times. This CDR3 is CASSLGAGTGYEQYF. The DNA of the CDR3 is TGTGCCAGCAGCTTAGGAGCCGGGACAGGTTACGAGCAGTACTTC. The chain uses TRBV11-2 and TRBJ2-7; 8 bases line up with TRBD1. Germline V CDR1 and CDR2: SGHAT, FQNNGV. Germline trimming cut 1 base from V and 4 bases from J; bases unmatched to any gene: 6. CDR3 size: 15 residues.

As regards this clonotype: One end of the junction fails to match germline, which may point to a read error. This chain uses TRBV11-1 with TRBJ2-5; perhaps TRBD1 as D (6 bases). The germline gives CDR1 SGHAT, CDR2 FQDESV (reference sequence). The CDR3 runs 17 residues. CDR3 in amino acids: CGSSLVKGGQFHGTQYF. DNA for the CDR3: TGTGGCAGCAGCTTAGTAAAAGGCGGACAGTTCCACGGGACCCAGTACTTC.

This clonotype was seen once. This may be a read error, as it is one base from a much larger clone. This sequence joins TRBV29-1 and TRBJ2-5; D not certain. CDR1 is SQVTM and CDR2 is ANQGSEA in the germline V gene. The CDR3 is 10 amino acids. The CDR3 coding sequence is TGCAGCGTGGATAAAGAGACCCATTACTTC. Translated: CSVDKETHYF.

The V and J genes are TRBV6-6 and TRBJ2-1; D is ambiguous. The CDR3 is made up of 15 amino acids. Trimming cost V 7 bases and J 5 bases, with 18 bases left between them. Germline V lookup: CDR1 MNHNY, CDR2 SVGAGI (reference sequence). Here the CDR3 DNA reads TGTGCCAGCACCCACCGCATTGAGTTACACAATGAGCAGTTCTTC. Protein sequence: CASTHRIELHNEQFF.

This clonotype was detected only once. CDR3 bases: TGTGCCAGCAGCTTAGCGTCGTCTCGCGCAGATACGCAGTATTTT. Protein sequence: CASSLASSRADTQYF. The rearrangement joins TRBV7-9 to TRBJ2-3, with D unclear. The CDR3 spans 15 residues. The germline V gene has CDR1 SEHNR and CDR2 FQNEAQ (reference sequence). V lost 0 bases, J lost 4 bases, and 11 bases lay in between.

Comment on this clonotype: One base away lies a much larger clone, so this may be a sequencing read error. V gene TRBV5-1 combines with J gene TRBJ2-3, with D perhaps TRBD1 or TRBD2 (5 bases each). The germline V gene has CDR1 SGHRS and CDR2 YFSETQ. The CDR3 has 15 residues. The CDR3 nucleotides read TGCACCAGCAGCTTGGGGGATAGCTCCGGGGATACGCAGTATTTT. This sequence encodes CTSSLGDSSGDTQYF.

Comments on this clonotype: The CDR3 end shows no conserved phenylalanine or tryptophan, and so a read error is likely. This chain connects TRBV11-2 to TRBJ2-7, with D possibly TRBD2 on 6 matching bases. Germline CDR1 SGHAT, CDR2 FQNNGV. The CDR3 sequence is 13 residues long. The CDR3 is CASSLGRYYGQYL. CDR3 bases: TGCGCCAGCAGCTTAGGGAGGTACTACGGGCAGTACCTC.